The sequence of this T cell receptor beta chain was determined in a study of blood T cells in healthy people across ages. With a J-beta primer mix and a sample-barcoded 5' primer, a second PCR ran 7 to 11 cycles. TCRdb fed the 5' RACE reads into MiXCR, producing one record per CDR3 protein. The sample has under 1,000,000 distinct CDR3 sequences, 35% to 50% seen once; the top ten hold over 15%. CDR1 is SEHNR and CDR2 is FQNEAQ in the germline V gene (reference sequence). The CDR3 loop spans 12 amino acids. Specimen: blood. This chain joins TRBV7-9 and TRBJ2-7; possible D gene TRBD1, 6 bases. This receptor was taken from a man older than 75 in good health. CDR3 sequence reads: CAGADSSYEQYF. The CDR3 DNA follows: TGTGCGGGGGCAGATAGCTCCTACGAGCAGTACTTC.